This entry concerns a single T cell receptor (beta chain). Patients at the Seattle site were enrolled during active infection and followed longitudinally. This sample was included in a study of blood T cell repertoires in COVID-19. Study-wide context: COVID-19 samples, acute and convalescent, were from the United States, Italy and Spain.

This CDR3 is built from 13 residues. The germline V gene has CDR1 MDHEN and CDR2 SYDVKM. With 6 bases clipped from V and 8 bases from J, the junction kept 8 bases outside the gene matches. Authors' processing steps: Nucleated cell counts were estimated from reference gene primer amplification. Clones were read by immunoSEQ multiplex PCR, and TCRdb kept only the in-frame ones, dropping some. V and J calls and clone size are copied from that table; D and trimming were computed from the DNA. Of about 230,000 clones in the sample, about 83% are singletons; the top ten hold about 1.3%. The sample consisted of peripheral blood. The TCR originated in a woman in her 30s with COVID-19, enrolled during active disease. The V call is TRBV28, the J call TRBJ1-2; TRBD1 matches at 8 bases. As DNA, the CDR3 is TGTGCCAGCAGCCGAGACAGGGGCTTCGGCTACACCTTC. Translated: CASSRDRGFGYTF.